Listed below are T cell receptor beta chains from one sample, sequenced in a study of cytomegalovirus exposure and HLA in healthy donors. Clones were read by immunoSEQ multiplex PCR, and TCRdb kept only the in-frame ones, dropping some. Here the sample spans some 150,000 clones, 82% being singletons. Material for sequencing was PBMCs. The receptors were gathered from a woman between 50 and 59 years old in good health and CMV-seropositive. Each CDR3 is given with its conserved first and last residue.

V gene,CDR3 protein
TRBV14,CASSQAVGPLHF
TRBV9,CASSVDRAGPEAFF
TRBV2,CASSYGRGNGELFF
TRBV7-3,CASSPKSGLATGELFF
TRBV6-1,CASSDPDKGGPQHF
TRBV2,CASTLQGAVNYGYTF
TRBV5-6,CASSLVNLAGGRDTQYF
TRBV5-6,CASSSTGGSTDTQYF
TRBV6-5,CASSYFPLGGYGYTF
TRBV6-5,CASRRRVSYEQYF
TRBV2,CASRLTSGGNTIYF
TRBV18,CASSPGLLNTEAFF
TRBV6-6,CASSSGTYEQYF
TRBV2,CASSDQARNNQPQHF
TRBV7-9,CASSPQTSSEQFF
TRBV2,CASSEVRNTIYF
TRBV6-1,CASSEATGFNEQFF
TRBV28,CASKKRVAEAFF
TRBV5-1,CASSLAEGPGYEQYF
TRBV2,CASSGTGVHEQYF
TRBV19,CASSAHRGQNTEAFF
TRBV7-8,CASSLGWGKGGELFF
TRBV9,CASSVDGGTDTQYF
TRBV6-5,CASNAGTSGGELFF
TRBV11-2,CASSSGQGEWTDTQYF
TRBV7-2,CASSGTSGGASEQFF
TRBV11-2,CASSSETGVGSNEQFF
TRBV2,CASLRFRDTTYEQYF
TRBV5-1,CASSSGQGNEKLFF